The T cell receptor (beta chain) under discussion was sequenced for a study of neurological immune-mediated disorders. The CDR3 spans 17 residues. V gave up 6 bases and J gave up 3 bases; unmatched junction bases: 15. CDR1 is SGHTA and CDR2 is FQGTGA in the germline V gene. Study results and limitations: TCR-beta repertoires seemed private in all groups, with no expanded CDR3 amino acid sequences shared.

The authors made cDNA by 5'RACE with 10-nucleotide random UMIs. Each sequencing run yielded over 170 million TCR-beta sequences from 15-18 subjects. TCRdb re-derived calls from the 5' RACE reads in MiXCR, one entry per CDR3 protein. Among some 47,000 distinct CDR3 sequences listed, approximately 16% were seen once. Unsorted libraries were generated from 2 million PBMCs. These cells had been stored in RNAlater at -80 C. To note about this clonotype: Its specificity is unknown.

This chain joins TRBV7-3 and TRBJ2-7, with 9 bases matching TRBD1. The sequenced sample consisted of PBMCs. The TCR originated in a man aged 55 to 70 in good health. The CDR3 region has the DNA TGTGCCAGCAGTTTTACAGGGGGCGACAGGGGGTACTACGAGCAGTACTTC. It is translated as CASSFTGGDRGYYEQYF.